This T cell receptor (beta chain) was recorded in a study of tumor-infiltrating lymphocytes in primary liver carcinoma. Study summary: The patient group consisted of men and women aged 30 to 69 years.

TCR beta cDNA was prepared out of 500 ng total RNA by means of a constant-region primer. Library construction for TCR beta comprised three nested multiplex PCR rounds performed with slightly modified ARM-PCR. The opening two PCR rounds, around 9 cycles each, paired TRBV1-TRBV30 forward primers with a C-beta reverse primer. TCRdb processed the multiplex PCR reads anew with MiXCR; each CDR3 protein has one entry. The table has about 33,000 distinct CDR3 sequences, over 65% seen once. Between roughly 18 and 30 mg of unsorted bulk tissue served as the source from which RNA and DNA were co-extracted. The patients had histopathologically diagnosed primary liver carcinoma, and their disease was treated by surgical resection. None of the patients had received treatment, and all had chronic HBV infection. J was trimmed by 7 bases and V by 3 bases; bases with no gene match: 2. The CDR3 is made up of 14 amino acids. Germline V gives CDR1 SGHDN, CDR2 FVKESK.

The rearrangement links TRBV14 to TRBJ2-1; 11 bases match TRBD2. The material sequenced was liver tumor tissue from sampling region 5. Subset defined: tumor region T5, tumor centre. The receptor comes from a man aged 35 to 55 with primary liver carcinoma and hepatitis B virus infection. CDR3 nucleotide sequence: TGTGCCAGCAGCCAGGGACTAGCGGAAAATGAGCAGTTCTTC. It codes for CASSQGLAENEQFF. Supplemented by reference TRBV14 and TRBJ2-1, the full variable domain reads EAGVTQFPSHSVIEKGQTVTLRCDPISGHDNLYWYRRVMGKEIKFLLHFVKESKQDESGMPNNRFLAERTGGTYSTLKVQPAELEDSGVYFCASSQGLAENEQFFGPGTRLTVL.